Listed here is a single T cell receptor beta chain. The sample is drawn from a study of blood T cell repertoires in COVID-19. Study information: T cells, B-cell-depleted T cells, or PBMCs provided the cDNA or gDNA that served as material.

CDR1 is LNHDA, CDR2 SQIVND, per germline (reference sequence). This CDR3 has 15 amino acids. With 4 bases removed from V and 5 bases from J, the gap between germline ends came to 15 bases. In the original workflow: Scientists estimated how many nucleated cells there were by amplifying reference gene primers. Produced via immunoSEQ multiplex PCR; TCRdb's table is partial and in-frame only. V and J calls and clone size are those listed in that table; D and trimming were worked out from the DNA. The sample has 150,000 to 200,000 clones; 80% to 90% are singletons. The J gene is TRBJ1-5, the V gene TRBV19; possibly TRBD1 for D (6 bases). The sample consisted of peripheral blood. This receptor was identified in a man in his 70s with active or convalescent COVID-19. CDR3 loop: CASSRIAGADQPQHF. The CDR3 bases are TGTGCCAGTAGTAGAATAGCAGGGGCGGATCAGCCCCAGCATTTT.